The present entry profiles one T cell receptor (beta chain) with its context. The data derive from a study of control samples from healthy donors and cancer patients. CDR1 is SGHDT, CDR2 YYEEEE, per germline. V was cut by 4 bases and J by 0 bases, with 11 bases left in between. This CDR3 has 15 residues. Clones were read by immunoSEQ multiplex PCR, and TCRdb kept only the in-frame ones, dropping some. The repertoire has 70,000 to 75,000 clones, about 90% of them found once; the top ten carry approximately 3.6%. Sequencing used blood. V usage is TRBV5-6 and J usage is TRBJ1-3; D is possibly TRBD1 (6 bases). The TCR originated in a woman between 45 and 60 years old in good health. The CDR3 DNA reads TGTGCCAGCAGCCAAGGACAGATCTCTGGAAACACCATATATTTT. It encodes CASSQGQISGNTIYF.